The 29 T cell receptor beta chains in this list originate from one sample, sequenced in a study of STAT5B mutations in CD4+ large granular lymphocyte leukemia. The assay was immunoSEQ multiplex PCR, and TCRdb's table has in-frame clones only and misses some. In the table there are some 35,000 clones, more than 75% of which are singletons. Specimen: CD4+ T cells from blood buffy coats. These TCRs come from a human donor in good health.

V is TRBV5-1 and J is TRBJ2-7; 9 positions match TRBD2. Germline lookup yields CDR1 SGHRS and CDR2 YFSETQ. The CDR3 length is 15 residues. Unmatched junction bases numbered 7, after V lost 0 bases and J lost 6 bases. The CDR3 protein is CASSLEASGEGEQYF. The CDR3 DNA reads as TGCGCCAGCAGCTTGGAGGCTAGCGGGGAAGGCGAGCAGTACTTC. Looking up the rest from reference TRBV5-1 and TRBJ2-7 gives the full variable domain: KAGVTQTPRYLIKTRGQQVTLSCSPISGHRSVSWYQQTPGQGLQFLFEYFSETQRNKGNFPGRFSGRQFSNSRSEMNVSTLELGDSALYLCASSLEASGEGEQYFGPGTRLTVT.

The sample holds a few counts of this clone. The chain uses TRBV5-6 and TRBJ2-7; D unresolved. CDR3 length: 12 residues. CDR1 is SGHDT, CDR2 YYEEEE, per germline. Between the trimmed V and J ends, which lost 0 bases and 2 bases, there was a span of 3 bases. This CDR3 is CASSLGAYEQYF. The CDR3 nucleotides are TGTGCCAGCAGCTTGGGAGCCTACGAGCAGTACTTC.

This clone turned up a few times. The CDR3 coding sequence is TGTGCCAGCAGCCAAGATTGGGGCGGTAATTCACCCCTCCACTTT. Protein sequence: CASSQDWGGNSPLHF. V usage is TRBV4-2 and J usage is TRBJ1-6, with D possibly matching TRBD1 (5 bases). Germline CDR1 and CDR2: LGHNA and YNFKEQ. The CDR3 sequence is 15 residues long. V gave up 0 bases and J gave up 6 bases, with 9 bases separating them.

In its sample, this clone was seen a few times. This chain uses TRBV11-2 with TRBJ2-7; TRBD1 is a possible D gene (6 bases). Germline V gene sequence: CDR1 SGHAT, CDR2 FQNNGV. This CDR3 region has 14 residues. V gave up 0 bases and J gave up 5 bases, with 11 bases separating them. Here the CDR3 DNA reads TGTGCCAGCAGCTTAGACTACAGGGCCCACGAGCAGTACTTC. Protein sequence: CASSLDYRAHEQYF.

The chain joins TRBV2 to TRBJ2-4, with 9 bases matching TRBD1. The CDR3 has 15 residues. Germline V gene lookup returns CDR1 SNHLY and CDR2 FYNNEI. The V and J ends lost 7 bases and 2 bases, in that order; junction bases with no gene match: 6. CDR3 bases: TGTGCCAGCATTCCGGGACAGGGACCCAAAAACATTCAGTACTTC. Translated, it gives CASIPGQGPKNIQYF. Supplemented by reference TRBV2 and TRBJ2-4, the full variable domain reads EPEVTQTPSHQVTQMGQEVILRCVPISNHLYFYWYRQILGQKVEFLVSFYNNEISEKSEIFDDQFSVERPDGSNFTLKIRSTKLEDSAMYFCASIPGQGPKNIQYFGAGTRLSVL.

The CDR3 loop is CASSLVTAGTYNEQFF. The CDR3 DNA reads as TGTGCCAGCAGCTTAGTCACAGCGGGGACCTACAATGAGCAGTTCTTC. The chain employs TRBV7-9 and TRBJ2-1; 7 bases map to TRBD2. Germline V gene lookup returns CDR1 SEHNR and CDR2 FQNEAQ (reference sequence). Trimming took 1 base from V and 2 from J; bases not matched to a gene: 5. CDR3 size: 16 residues.

The chain is built from TRBV18 and TRBJ1-2, with D possibly matching TRBD1 (6 bases). The CDR3 consists of 13 residues. The V end lost 4 bases, the J end lost 8 bases, and 14 bases lay between the germline ends. From germline, CDR1 is KGHSH and CDR2 LQKENI. Here the CDR3 reads CASSRGGRQGYTF. Here the CDR3 DNA reads TGTGCCAGCTCACGGGGGGGGCGGCAAGGCTACACCTTC. The full variable domain, in which reference TRBV18 and TRBJ1-2 provide the parts outside the CDR3, is NAGVMQNPRHLVRRRGQEARLRCSPMKGHSHVYWYRQLPEEGLKFMVYLQKENIIDESGMPKERFSAEFPKEGPSILRIQQVVRGDSAAYFCASSRGGRQGYTFGSGTRLTVV.

The chain combines TRBV6-1 with TRBJ1-2; no clear D gene. From germline, CDR1 is MNHNS and CDR2 SASEGT. This CDR3 comprises 9 residues. V was cut by 10 bases and J by 4 bases, with 4 bases left in between. This CDR3 is CATGYGYTF. The CDR3 DNA reads TGTGCCACCGGCTATGGCTACACCTTC.

The rearrangement uses TRBV18 and TRBJ2-7; TRBD1 aligns across 9 bases. The CDR3 is 15 residues long. CDR1 KGHSH and CDR2 LQKENI come from the germline V gene. V shed 2 bases, J shed 5 bases, and the junction held 7 bases outside the gene matches. The CDR3 sequence: CASSPRRGQGDEQYF. CDR3 bases: TGTGCCAGCTCACCAAGGCGGGGACAGGGAGACGAGCAGTACTTC. The complete variable domain, with remaining parts taken from reference TRBV18 and TRBJ2-7, reads NAGVMQNPRHLVRRRGQEARLRCSPMKGHSHVYWYRQLPEEGLKFMVYLQKENIIDESGMPKERFSAEFPKEGPSILRIQQVVRGDSAAYFCASSPRRGQGDEQYFGPGTRLTVT.

This clone was counted between two and nine times. The rearrangement joins TRBV5-4 to TRBJ1-2, with a tentative D call TRBD1 (5 bases). The CDR3 sequence is 14 residues long. Germline assignment: CDR1 SGHNT and CDR2 YYREEE (reference sequence). V was clipped by 0 bases and J by 8 bases, with 14 bases between them. Written as DNA, the CDR3 is TGTGCCAGCAGCTTGGACGGGGCGGCAAGAGGCTACACCTTC. This gives the protein CASSLDGAARGYTF.

The chain is built from TRBV5-5 and TRBJ2-7; 7 nucleotides agree with TRBD1. The CDR3 consists of 14 residues. CDR1 is SGHKS and CDR2 is YYEKEE in the germline V gene (reference sequence). The J segment lost 4 bases and the V segment lost 1 base, leaving 5 bases of the junction unmatched. CDR3: CASSLTGEEYEQYF. The CDR3 DNA reads as TGTGCCAGCAGCTTGACAGGGGAAGAGTACGAGCAGTACTTC. Full variable domain (outside the CDR3, taken from reference TRBV5-5 and TRBJ2-7): DAGVTQSPTHLIKTRGQQVTLRCSPISGHKSVSWYQQVLGQGPQFIFQYYEKEERGRGNFPDRFSARQFPNYSSELNVNALLLGDSALYLCASSLTGEEYEQYFGPGTRLTVT.

The rearrangement uses TRBV25-1 and TRBJ2-1; D might be TRBD2 (5 bases). CDR3 size: 14 residues. Germline CDR1 and CDR2: MGHDK and SYGVNS. Trimming removed 3 bases from V and 5 bases from J, with 11 bases in between. CDR3 residues: CASSDQRLHNEQFF. CDR3 in DNA: TGTGCCAGCAGTGACCAGCGGCTTCACAATGAGCAGTTCTTC.

The chain couples TRBV9 to TRBJ2-6, with 9 bases identical to TRBD1. Unmatched junction bases numbered 21, after V lost 4 bases and J lost 1 base. Germline lookup yields CDR1 SGDLS and CDR2 YYNGEE. This CDR3 has 22 residues. The CDR3 nucleotides are TGTGCCAGCAGCCTATCTATTCCCAGGAGGGGGACAGGGAGGTCTGGGGCCAACGTCCTGACTTTC. This gives the protein CASSLSIPRRGTGRSGANVLTF.

This rearrangement joins TRBV13 to TRBJ2-1; D unclear. With 3 bases removed from V and 6 bases from J, the gap between germline ends came to 9 bases. CDR3 size: 13 residues. Germline-derived CDR1 and CDR2 are PRHDT and FYEKMQ (reference sequence). The CDR3 loop is CASSFRWGNEQFF. Here the CDR3 DNA reads TGTGCCAGCAGCTTCCGTTGGGGCAATGAGCAGTTCTTC.

In this sample, this clone turned up a few times. As DNA, the CDR3 is TGCAGCGTGCAGTCAACGCCGAATCAGCCCCAGCATTTT. Translated: CSVQSTPNQPQHF. V and J are TRBV29-1 and TRBJ1-5, with D hard to call. Trimming stripped 6 bases from V and 4 bases from J, with 13 bases between. CDR3 length equals 13 residues. Per germline, CDR1 SQVTM and CDR2 ANQGSEA. The full variable domain, in which reference TRBV29-1 and TRBJ1-5 provide the parts outside the CDR3, is SAVISQKPSRDICQRGTSLTIQCQVDSQVTMMFWYRQQPGQSLTLIATANQGSEATYESGFVIDKFPISRPNLTFSTLTVSNMSPEDSSIYLCSVQSTPNQPQHFGDGTRLSIL.

The count of this clone is one. The rearrangement joins TRBV11-2 to TRBJ1-1; TRBD1 is a possible D gene (6 bases). The CDR3 consists of 14 residues. Between the trimmed V and J ends, which lost 4 bases and 5 bases, there was a span of 14 bases. Germline V CDR1 and CDR2: SGHAT, FQNNGV. CDR3 amino acids: CASSSGGGWTEAFF. The CDR3 coding sequence is TGTGCCAGCAGCTCGGGCGGGGGCTGGACTGAAGCTTTCTTT.

The chain employs TRBV5-4 and TRBJ1-2, with 11 bases aligning to TRBD1. The CDR3 is 14 amino acids. Trimming cost V 2 bases and J 7 bases; bases outside gene matches: 4. CDR1 is SGHNT, CDR2 YYREEE, per germline (reference sequence). The CDR3 spells CASSFGQGASGYTF. The CDR3 bases are TGTGCCAGCAGCTTTGGACAGGGGGCTTCTGGCTACACCTTC.

The CDR3 reads CASSTSAAYGYTF. DNA for the CDR3: TGTGCCAGTAGTACCTCGGCAGCTTATGGCTACACCTTC. V is TRBV19 and J is TRBJ1-2; D call uncertain. Trimming shortened V by 4 bases and J by 5 bases, and 11 bases separated the two germline ends. CDR3 size: 13 residues. Per germline, CDR1 LNHDA and CDR2 SQIVND (reference sequence).

J is TRBJ2-3 and V is TRBV19; D not certain. Germline values: CDR1 LNHDA, CDR2 SQIVND (reference sequence). Trimming removed 4 bases from V and 3 bases from J, with 5 bases in between. This CDR3 region has 12 residues. CDR3 sequence: CASSTVTDTQYF. The CDR3, as DNA: TGTGCCAGTAGTACAGTAACAGATACGCAGTATTTT.

The chain joins TRBV10-3 to TRBJ1-1; D unresolved. The V and J ends lost 6 bases and 0 bases respectively, with 17 bases between them. This CDR3 spans 16 amino acids. Germline CDR1 and CDR2: ENHRY and SYGVKD. CDR3 in DNA: TGTGCCATCAGGATGCTGGACCATCGGTTGAACACTGAAGCTTTCTTT. Residues: CAIRMLDHRLNTEAFF.

This clone was counted a single time. The V gene is TRBV21-1, the J gene TRBJ2-5; TRBD1, the D gene given by the table, was not confirmed from the DNA. TRBV21-1 constitutes a pseudogene. The CDR3 extends over 19 amino acids. The CDR3 region is CASSKGEKGQGDGQETQYF. The DNA of the CDR3 is TGTGCCAGCAGCAAAGGGGAGAAGGGACAGGGGGACGGGCAAGAGACCCAGTACTTC.

This chain joins TRBV2 and TRBJ2-5, with 10 bases lining up with TRBD2. Germline assignment: CDR1 SNHLY and CDR2 FYNNEI. The V and J ends lost 7 bases and 5 bases, in that order; junction bases with no gene match: 7. The CDR3 contains 14 residues. The CDR3 reads CASKVRAGGETQYF. Written as DNA, the CDR3 is TGTGCCAGCAAGGTCCGAGCGGGAGGGGAGACCCAGTACTTC.

The J gene is TRBJ2-7, the V gene TRBV29-1, with TRBD2 as a possible D gene (5 bases). V was shortened by 7 bases and J by 2 bases, with 15 bases between the two germline ends. Germline assignment: CDR1 SQVTM and CDR2 ANQGSEA. The CDR3 is 13 residues long. This CDR3 reads CSGSITGAYEQYF. CDR3 nucleotides: TGCAGCGGTAGCATTACCGGGGCCTACGAGCAGTACTTC.

The V gene is TRBV9, the J gene TRBJ1-1, with a tentative D call TRBD1 (6 bases). The V gene's germline CDR1 is SGDLS and CDR2 YYNGEE. This CDR3 is built from 15 residues. V was pared by 3 bases and J by 1 base, with 13 bases between. CDR3 residues: CASSARDTENTEAFF. CDR3 DNA sequence: TGTGCCAGCAGCGCCCGGGACACGGAGAACACTGAAGCTTTCTTT.

The chain couples TRBV7-2 to TRBJ1-2; 10 bases are shared with TRBD1. CDR1 and CDR2 (germline): SGHTA, FQGNSA. This CDR3 is built from 16 residues. J lost 4 bases, V lost 5 bases, and 10 bases had no gene match. The CDR3 spells CASSAQGQGITYGYTF. The DNA of the CDR3 is TGTGCCAGCAGCGCACAGGGACAGGGGATTACCTATGGCTACACCTTC. The variable domain in full, completed from reference TRBV7-2 and TRBJ1-2, reads GAGVSQSPSNKVTEKGKDVELRCDPISGHTALYWYRQSLGQGLEFLIYFQGNSAPDKSGLPSDRFSAERTGGSVSTLTIQRTQQEDSAVYLCASSAQGQGITYGYTFGSGTRLTVV.

The chain recombines TRBV5-1 with TRBJ1-2; no reliable D call. The CDR3 sequence is 13 residues long. CDR1 and CDR2 from the germline V gene are SGHRS and YFSETQ. The V end lost 0 bases, the J end lost 4 bases, and 7 bases lay between the germline ends. The CDR3 protein is CASSLEARYGYTF. The DNA for the CDR3 is TGCGCCAGCAGCTTGGAGGCTCGCTATGGCTACACCTTC.

The CDR3 loop reads CASSPTGRETQYF. The CDR3, as DNA: TGTGCCAGTAGTCCCACAGGGCGAGAGACCCAGTACTTC. The chain employs TRBV19 and TRBJ2-5, with D possibly matching TRBD1 (6 bases). V was clipped by 5 bases and J by 4 bases, with 11 bases between them. This CDR3 spans 13 amino acids. Germline V gene lookup returns CDR1 LNHDA and CDR2 SQIVND (reference sequence).

The chain joins TRBV14 to TRBJ1-2, with 10 bases matching TRBD1. The CDR3 contains 15 residues. J was trimmed by 4 bases and V by 1 base; bases with no gene match: 3. Germline CDR1 reads SGHDN; CDR2 reads FVKESK. CDR3 protein: CASSQGQGAGYGYTF. In nucleotides, the CDR3 is TGTGCCAGCAGCCAAGGACAGGGGGCAGGCTATGGCTACACCTTC.

The V call is TRBV7-8, the J call TRBJ1-2; a possible D gene is TRBD1 (5 bases). The CDR3 has 16 amino acids. Trimming left V 2 bases short and J 4 bases short, with 17 bases between. Germline V lookup: CDR1 SGHVS, CDR2 FQNEAQ. DNA for the CDR3: TGTGCCAGCAGCTTAATATCCGGGGCCTGGACCTATGGCTACACCTTC. The encoded protein is CASSLISGAWTYGYTF.